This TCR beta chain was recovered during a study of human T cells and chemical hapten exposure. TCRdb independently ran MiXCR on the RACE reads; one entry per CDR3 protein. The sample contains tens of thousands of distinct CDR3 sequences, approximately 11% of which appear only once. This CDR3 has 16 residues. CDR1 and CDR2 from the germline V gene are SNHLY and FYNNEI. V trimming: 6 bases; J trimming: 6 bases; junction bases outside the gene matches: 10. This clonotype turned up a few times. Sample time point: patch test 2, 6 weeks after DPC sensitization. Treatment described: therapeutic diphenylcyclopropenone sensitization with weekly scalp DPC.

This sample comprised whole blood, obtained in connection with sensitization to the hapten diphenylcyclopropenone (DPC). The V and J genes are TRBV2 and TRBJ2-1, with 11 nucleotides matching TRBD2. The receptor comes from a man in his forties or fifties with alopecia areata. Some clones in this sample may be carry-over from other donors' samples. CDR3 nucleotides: TGTGCCAGCAGCTCCCCAAGACTAGCGGGGTCCAATGAGCAGTTCTTC. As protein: CASSSPRLAGSNEQFF.